Each of the 10 T cell receptor beta chains below was sequenced from the same sample in a study of blood T cell repertoires in COVID-19 (TCRdb year 2020). Libraries were built with the immunoSEQ multiplex PCR assay. This immuneACCESS table, as held by TCRdb, lists in-frame sequences with V and J called but not all clones. Of the missing ones, under half trace to an unresolved V gene in checked studies; the others have no known cause. In all, the sample holds 100,000 to 120,000 clones, and approximately 82% of those were seen once. The leading ten clones occupy less than 20% of the sample. The sample comprised peripheral blood. These receptors were taken from a woman older than 75 with acute or convalescent COVID-19.

The chain employs TRBV19 and TRBJ1-2; a possible D gene is TRBD1 (6 bases). The CDR3 sequence is 15 residues long. V was pared by 3 bases and J by 8 bases, with 19 bases between. Germline V gene lookup returns CDR1 LNHDA and CDR2 SQIVND (reference sequence). The CDR3 nucleotides read TGTGCCAGTAGTATGTTGGGGGCCCCCGTTGGAGGCTACACCTTC. Its translation is CASSMLGAPVGGYTF.

The rearrangement links TRBV28 to TRBJ2-5, with D unresolved. The length of the CDR3 is 12 residues. V gave up 4 bases and J gave up 5 bases, with 8 bases separating them. From germline, CDR1 is MDHEN and CDR2 SYDVKM. CDR3 sequence (DNA): TGTGCCAGCAGTTCCCCCGTGGAGACCCAGTACTTC. It encodes CASSSPVETQYF. Drawing the rest from reference TRBV28 and TRBJ2-5, the complete variable domain is DVKVTQSSRYLVKRTGEKVFLECVQDMDHENMFWYRQDPGLGLRLIYFSYDVKMKEKGDIPEGYSVSREKKERFSLILESASTNQTSMYLCASSSPVETQYFGPGTRLLVL.

This clone was observed once. J is TRBJ2-2 and V is TRBV10-3; D call uncertain. The germline V and J ends were trimmed by 6 bases and 0 bases, with 14 bases remaining between them. The CDR3 has 16 residues. Per the germline V gene, CDR1 is ENHRY and CDR2 is SYGVKD. DNA of the CDR3: TGTGCCATCAGCCTTTTGACGGGTACGAACACCGGGGAGCTGTTTTTT. It specifies CAISLLTGTNTGELFF.

The chain couples TRBV29-1 to TRBJ1-5; TRBD1 might be the D (6 bases). The CDR3 sequence is 13 residues long. Germline CDR1 is SQVTM and CDR2 is ANQGSEA. Deletions cut 6 bases from V and 0 bases from J, with 9 bases between. CDR3 in DNA: TGCAGCGTGAGGACAGATAGCAATCAGCCCCAGCATTTT. Translated: CSVRTDSNQPQHF.

J is TRBJ1-5 and V is TRBV24-1, with a weak D call TRBD1 (6 bases). The CDR3 totals 13 residues. Trimming removed 6 bases at V and 4 bases at J, with 9 bases between. Per germline, CDR1 KGHDR and CDR2 SFDVKD. The CDR3 coding sequence is TGTGCCACCAGTTCTAGGGGGAATCAGCCCCAGCATTTT. This sequence encodes CATSSRGNQPQHF.

This sequence joins TRBV6-5 and TRBJ2-7, with D unresolved. Germline loops: CDR1 MNHEY, CDR2 SVGAGI. The CDR3 runs 12 residues. V was shortened by 10 bases and J by 1 base, with 11 bases between the two germline ends. The CDR3: CATQTGSYEQYF. The CDR3 bases are TGTGCCACGCAAACGGGTTCCTACGAGCAGTACTTC.

V usage is TRBV19 and J usage is TRBJ2-3; a weak D match, TRBD2 (5 bases). The germline V and J ends were trimmed by 7 bases and 8 bases, with 25 bases remaining between them. The CDR3 covers 16 residues. Germline CDR1 is LNHDA and CDR2 is SQIVND (reference sequence). The CDR3 protein is CASKGRLGPVGGTQYF. Here the CDR3 DNA reads TGTGCCAGTAAAGGCCGGCTCGGGCCGGTTGGAGGTACGCAGTATTTT. Full variable domain (remainder filled in from reference TRBV19 and TRBJ2-3): DGGITQSPKYLFRKEGQNVTLSCEQNLNHDAMYWYRQDPGQGLRLIYYSQIVNDFQKGDIAEGYSVSREKKESFPLTVTSAQKNPTAFYLCASKGRLGPVGGTQYFGPGTRLTVL.

This sequence joins TRBV5-1 and TRBJ2-7, with 8 bases fitting TRBD2. V dropped 4 bases and J dropped 6; count of bases not matched to a gene: 6. Germline CDR1 is SGHRS and CDR2 is YFSETQ. The CDR3 runs to 13 residues. CDR3 amino acids: CASSPSGSTEQYF. CDR3 in DNA: TGCGCCAGCAGCCCCAGCGGGAGCACCGAGCAGTACTTC. Combining the CDR3 with reference TRBV5-1 and TRBJ2-7 gives the whole variable domain KAGVTQTPRYLIKTRGQQVTLSCSPISGHRSVSWYQQTPGQGLQFLFEYFSETQRNKGNFPGRFSGRQFSNSRSEMNVSTLELGDSALYLCASSPSGSTEQYFGPGTRLTVT.

This clone was seen once. J is TRBJ2-7 and V is TRBV11-2; the match to TRBD1 covers 9 bases. The CDR3 covers 13 residues. The germline gives CDR1 SGHAT, CDR2 FQNNGV. The V segment lost 7 bases and the J segment 5 bases; nucleotides outside the gene matches: 6. Here the CDR3 reads CASTRDRDDEQYF. CDR3 nucleotide sequence: TGTGCCAGCACACGGGACAGGGACGACGAGCAGTACTTC.

This clone was observed a single time. V is TRBV5-1 and J is TRBJ2-5, with a possible D match to TRBD1 (5 bases). The CDR3 spans 14 residues. Trimming took off 0 bases at V and 2 bases at J, with 8 bases between the two ends. The germline CDR1 and CDR2 sequences are SGHRS and YFSETQ. The CDR3 DNA follows: TGCGCCAGCAGCTTGGGGCAGGGACAAGAGACCCAGTACTTC. It yields the protein CASSLGQGQETQYF.